The 22 T cell receptor beta chains given below trace back to one sample, sequenced in a study of T cell clonality in common variable immunodeficiency (dated by TCRdb to between 2015 and 2017). To prepare the library, the immunoSEQ multiplex PCR assay was applied. As stored in TCRdb, this immuneACCESS dataset retains in-frame rearrangements with V and J assigned. A fraction of the clones does not appear; measured against another copy, unresolved V genes explain less than half of the discrepancy, and the remainder lacks a known reason. In this sample the table shows about 74,000 clones, and no singletons are among them. The ten largest clones capture approximately 0.8% of the sample. The sample consisted of peripheral blood mononuclear cells. The source of these receptors is a person between 18 and 75 years old in good health.

This clone was observed many times. The covered CDR3 bases are TGTGCCAGTACCACACCTAGTAAGAATGAG. It codes for CASTTPSKNE. The complete CDR3 sequence is CASTTPSKNEQFF. The chain joins TRBV19 to TRBJ2-1; no reliable D call. The DNA ends 3 residues before the CDR3 does, and the rest of the CDR3 is filled in from the germline J gene. Germline CDR1 and CDR2: LNHDA and SQIVND (reference sequence). The CDR3 has 13 residues. Trimming shortened V by 7 bases and J by 7 bases, and 14 bases separated the two germline ends.

This clone was found many times. The read halts 3 residues ahead of the CDR3 end, with the missing end drawn from the germline J gene. The chain is built from TRBV10-3 and TRBJ1-4; 7 bases match TRBD1. This CDR3 comprises 18 residues. CDR1 is ENHRY, CDR2 SYGVKD, per germline. After removal of 4 bases from V and 5 bases from J, the junction contained 16 bases not matched to a gene. CDR3 in amino acids: CAISAYQYIQGMNEKLFF. The CDR3 DNA, read in part, is TGTGCCATCAGTGCCTATCAGTACATACAGGGGATGAATGAAAAA.

There are many counts of this clone. The read ends 3 residues early relative to the CDR3; the germline J gene fills the gap. The chain combines TRBV20-1 with TRBJ1-5; TRBD1 might be the D (5 bases). This CDR3 is built from 13 residues. CDR1 and CDR2 (germline): DFQATT, SNEGSKA (reference sequence). Trimming took 3 bases from V and 3 from J, leaving 9 bases between them. The sequenced CDR3 bases are TGCAGTGCTAGCCCGGGGGTCAATCAGCCC. Translation: CSASPGVNQP. In full, the CDR3 reads CSASPGVNQPQHF.

This clone was detected only a few times. A read error may account for a junction end that differs from germline. The sequence runs out 3 residues before the end of the CDR3; the remainder is reconstructed from the germline J gene. The J gene is TRBJ1-4, the V gene TRBV2, with 7 positions matching TRBD1. The CDR3 has 15 amino acids. Germline assignment: CDR1 SNHLY and CDR2 FYNNEI. The CDR3 protein is CANSAEGAPNEKLFF. CDR3 bases read: TGTGCCAACAGTGCAGAGGGGGCGCCTAATGAAAAA.

The sample holds many counts of this clone. One end of the junction does not line up with germline, which may come from a read error. Read data end 3 residues before the CDR3 end; the end is taken from the germline J gene. The chain couples TRBV4-2 to TRBJ2-7; TRBD2 matches 15 bases. Looked up from germline, CDR1 is LGHNA and CDR2 is YNFKEQ. The CDR3 loop spans 17 amino acids. The CDR3 loop reads CASSQLDGTSGRYEQYF. Incomplete CDR3 DNA: TGCGCCAGCAGCCAGCTCGATGGGACTAGCGGGAGGTACGAG.

There are many counts of this clone. Read sequence stops 3 residues before the CDR3 end, and the germline J gene provides the missing end. V usage is TRBV5-1 and J usage is TRBJ2-3; 14 bases are a match to TRBD2. Germline values: CDR1 SGHRS, CDR2 YFSETQ. The J segment lost 5 bases and the V segment lost 5 bases, leaving 13 bases of the junction unmatched. The CDR3 covers 18 residues. The DNA read from the CDR3 is TGCGCCAGCAGGCCAGATTGGGGACTAGCGGGAGTGGGAGATACG. Protein product: CASRPDWGLAGVGDT. In full, the CDR3 is CASRPDWGLAGVGDTQYF.

This clone was seen ten or more times. The missing CDR3 end, 3 residues past where the read stops, is filled in from the germline J gene. This sequence joins TRBV6-2 or TRBV6-3 and TRBJ2-2, with 8 nucleotides matching TRBD1. The length of the CDR3 is 17 residues. Germline trimming cut 2 bases from V and 1 base from J; bases unmatched to any gene: 6. Germline V lookup: CDR1 MNHEY, CDR2 SVGEGT. CDR3 DNA, as far as it was read: TGTGCCAGCAGTTACGTAACCGGACAGGGGAACACCGGGGAG. It codes for CASSYVTGQGNTGE. The complete CDR3 sequence is CASSYVTGQGNTGELFF.

At least ten counts were recorded for this clone. The DNA ends 3 residues before the CDR3 does, and the rest of the CDR3 is filled in from the germline J gene. The J gene is TRBJ1-5, the V gene TRBV28, with 9 bases aligning to TRBD1. This CDR3 contains 13 residues. V shed 6 bases and J 9 bases; nucleotides not matched to a gene: 6. Germline V gene lookup returns CDR1 MDHEN and CDR2 SYDVKM. CDR3 amino acids: CASSQGTGTPQHF. The covered CDR3 bases are TGTGCCAGCAGCCAAGGGACAGGGACGCCC.

As for this clone: The observed sequence ends 3 residues before the CDR3 terminus, with the missing tail filled in from the germline J gene. The gene calls are TRBV20-1 and TRBJ2-7; TRBD1 matches 7 bases. Germline V gene sequence: CDR1 DFQATT, CDR2 SNEGSKA (reference sequence). The CDR3 spans 13 residues. CDR3 region: CRVPGQRNYEQYF. The CDR3 bases that were read are TGCAGAGTACCGGGACAGAGGAACTACGAG.

This clone was counted many times. The CDR3 extends 3 residues past the end of the read, so its final part is completed from the germline J gene. The chain links TRBV10-3 to TRBJ2-2; 9 nucleotides align to TRBD2. Looked up from germline, CDR1 is ENHRY and CDR2 is SYGVKD. The CDR3 totals 19 residues. With 3 bases clipped from V and 0 bases from J, the junction kept 11 bases outside the gene matches. CDR3 protein: CAISDGTSYRGANTGELFF. Partial CDR3 DNA: TGTGCCATCAGTGACGGGACTAGCTATAGGGGAGCGAACACCGGGGAG.

This clone was counted ten times or more. The read comes to an end 3 residues before the CDR3 does, leaving the germline J gene to fill in the end. This chain joins TRBV7-2 and TRBJ2-3; D might be TRBD2 (7 bases). The CDR3 has 14 amino acids. V was clipped by 3 bases and J by 2 bases, with 9 bases between them. Germline V lookup: CDR1 SGHTA, CDR2 FQGNSA. The CDR3 reads CASSFGGATDTQYF. The covered CDR3 bases are TGTGCCAGCAGCTTTGGGGGGGCCACAGATACG.

This clone appeared many times. The sequenced fragment ends 3 residues before the CDR3 boundary, so the rest is inferred from the germline J gene. The chain is built from TRBV28 and TRBJ2-1; a possible D gene is TRBD1 (5 bases). The V gene's germline CDR1 is MDHEN and CDR2 SYDVKM. Trimming took 1 base from V and 6 from J, leaving 10 bases between them. The CDR3 has 14 amino acids. The sequenced part of the CDR3 DNA is TGTGCCAGCAGTTTATTGTCCAGGGCCAATGAG. It yields the protein CASSLLSRANE. The CDR3 in full is CASSLLSRANEQFF. The complete variable domain, with remaining parts taken from reference TRBV28 and TRBJ2-1, reads DVKVTQSSRYLVKRTGEKVFLECVQDMDHENMFWYRQDPGLGLRLIYFSYDVKMKEKGDIPEGYSVSREKKERFSLILESASTNQTSMYLCASSLLSRANEQFFGPGTRLTVL.

This clone occurred many times. The part of the CDR3 DNA that was read is TGTGCCAGCAGCCTCGGGACTAGCGGGAGGGATGAG. As protein: CASSLGTSGRDE. Given in full, the CDR3 is CASSLGTSGRDEQFF. This rearrangement joins TRBV5-5 to TRBJ2-1, with 16 bases matching TRBD2. The read falls 3 residues short of the CDR3 end, and the missing part is taken from the germline J gene. Unmatched junction bases numbered 3, after V lost 4 bases and J lost 8 bases. This CDR3 is built from 15 residues. The germline V gene has CDR1 SGHKS and CDR2 YYEKEE (reference sequence).

This clone was observed a few times. The read ends 3 residues early relative to the CDR3; the germline J gene fills the gap. This chain connects TRBV5-1 to TRBJ1-1; possible D gene TRBD1, 6 bases. The CDR3 is 14 amino acids. Germline-derived CDR1 and CDR2 are SGHRS and YFSETQ. V was cut by 4 bases and J by 4 bases, with 14 bases left in between. The CDR3 DNA, read in part, is TGCGCCAGCAGCCCTACAGGGTGGGGCACTGAA. Protein sequence: CASSPTGWGTE. The whole CDR3 region reads CASSPTGWGTEAFF.

This clone was seen ten or more times. The observed sequence ends 3 residues before the CDR3 terminus, with the missing tail filled in from the germline J gene. The chain couples TRBV11-2 to TRBJ2-1, with a tentative D call TRBD1 (5 bases). Trimming shortened V by 0 bases and J by 6 bases, and 12 bases separated the two germline ends. Germline V gene sequence: CDR1 SGHAT, CDR2 FQNNGV. This CDR3 contains 15 residues. The CDR3 is CASSLERRRGNEQFF. The DNA read from the CDR3 is TGTGCCAGCAGCTTAGAGCGACGAAGGGGCAATGAG.

Ten or more counts support this clone. The CDR3 is cut off 3 residues early in the read; its end comes from the germline J gene. The chain is built from TRBV20-1 and TRBJ2-7, with D possibly being TRBD2 (6 bases). CDR1 and CDR2 (germline): DFQATT, SNEGSKA (reference sequence). The CDR3 has 12 amino acids. V shed 1 base and J shed 5 bases, with 9 bases lying between them. The part of the CDR3 DNA that was read is TGCAGTGCTAGAGTGGGACTCGACGAG. Encoded protein: CSARVGLDE. The complete CDR3 reads CSARVGLDEQYF.

This clone was observed at least ten times. The read ends 3 residues before the CDR3 terminus; that terminus is restored from the germline J gene. This chain uses TRBV20-1 with TRBJ2-7, with 11 bases identical to TRBD2. Trimming cost V 5 bases and J 4 bases; bases outside gene matches: 7. This CDR3 has 14 residues. Germline-derived CDR1 and CDR2 are DFQATT and SNEGSKA (reference sequence). CDR3 residues: CSALAASGRYEQYF. CDR3 DNA (partial): TGCAGTGCTTTGGCGGCTAGCGGGAGGTACGAG.

This clone was seen ten or more times. The CDR3: CASSLIRTPDTQYF. Partial CDR3 DNA: TGCGCCAGCAGTCTTATCAGGACTCCAGATACG. The chain recombines TRBV23-1 with TRBJ2-3; weak D call: TRBD2 (5 bases). The CDR3 end lies 3 residues beyond the end of the read and is filled in from the germline J gene. TRBV23-1 falls under the ORF class, with uncertain function. V was clipped by 4 bases and J by 4 bases, with 12 bases between them. The CDR3 sequence is 14 residues long.

This clone was recorded many times. The CDR3 goes on 3 residues after the read ends, and that part is filled in from the germline J gene. The chain recombines TRBV7-3 with TRBJ2-1; no firm D call. This CDR3 is 15 amino acids long. The germline CDR1 and CDR2 sequences are SGHTA and FQGTGA. The germline V and J ends were trimmed by 5 bases and 2 bases, with 13 bases remaining between them. The covered CDR3 bases are TGTGCCAGCAGCGACGACTTATCGACCTACAATGAG. It specifies CASSDDLSTYNE. The full CDR3 reads CASSDDLSTYNEQFF.

This clone appeared many times. Sequence at one end of the junction differs from germline and may be a read error. The sequenced fragment ends 3 residues before the CDR3 boundary, so the rest is inferred from the germline J gene. This chain links TRBV4-2 with TRBJ2-1; no definite D call. The CDR3 consists of 15 residues. The germline CDR1 and CDR2 sequences are LGHNA and YNFKEQ. Incomplete CDR3 DNA: TGCGCCAGCAGCCAAGACCATTTGTCAGCGAATGAG. It yields the protein CASSQDHLSANE. The complete CDR3 protein is CASSQDHLSANEQFF.

This clone was detected many times. The CDR3 end is not reached by the read, which stops 3 residues before it; the germline J gene fills it in. The chain is built from TRBV6-2 or TRBV6-3 and TRBJ2-7, with 7 bases identical to TRBD1. The CDR3 consists of 16 residues. J gave up 2 bases and V 6 bases, and 13 bases lay outside the gene matches. Looked up from germline, CDR1 is MNHEY and CDR2 is SVGEGT. The CDR3 DNA, read in part, is TGTGCCAGCAGACCTACAGGGGATGTGGGGGCCTACGAG. Translation gives CASRPTGDVGAYE. The entire CDR3 protein is CASRPTGDVGAYEQYF.

This clone was counted at least ten times. Coverage ceases 3 residues before the CDR3 finishes, and the germline J gene fills in the end. The gene calls are TRBV7-3 and TRBJ2-2; weak D call: TRBD1 (6 bases). The CDR3 runs to 17 residues. V was shortened by 1 base and J by 0 bases, with 12 bases between the two germline ends. The V gene's germline CDR1 is SGHTA and CDR2 FQGTGA. CDR3 amino acids: CASSLNRQAPNTGELFF. The part of the CDR3 DNA that was read is TGTGCCAGCAGCTTAAACAGACAGGCCCCGAACACCGGGGAG.